This T cell receptor (beta chain) appears in the sequencing data of a study of OX40 agonist ivuxolimab in advanced cancers. J gave up 6 bases and V 2 bases, and 0 bases lay outside the gene matches. Germline V gene lookup returns CDR1 SGDLS and CDR2 YYNGEE. This CDR3 has 14 amino acids. Study results and caveats: Average numbers of expanded clones were greater in CD8+ T cells than in CD4+. Among the lowest peripheral clonal expansion occurred in 0.1-3.0 mg/kg partial responders. CD4+ and CD8+ T cells in blood underwent clonal expansion by week 6 at 0.1 to 3.0 mg/kg.

Autoimmune disease history or systemic immunosuppression disqualified patients. Assay used: immunoSEQ multiplex PCR; TCRdb lists only in-frame clones, some missing. The table includes about 64,000 clones, around 89% detected once. Remarks on this clone: Antigen unknown.

The specimen was CD4+ or CD8+ T cells sorted from blood, collected in a trial of the OX40 agonist ivuxolimab. The J gene is TRBJ2-7, the V gene TRBV9; 15 nucleotides line up with TRBD2. The TCR sequence derives from an adult with an advanced solid tumor such as melanoma, head and neck, liver or kidney cancer. CDR3: CASSVGLAGGEQYF. As DNA, the CDR3 is TGTGCCAGCAGCGTGGGACTAGCGGGAGGCGAGCAGTACTTC.